This TCR beta chain was obtained from a study of molecular identifiers for immune sequencing clone quantification. V shed 1 base and J shed 9 bases, with 22 bases lying between them. This CDR3 has 16 amino acids. Germline V gene lookup returns CDR1 LGHNT and CDR2 FRNRAP. This clonotype was found many times. TCRdb reprocessed the PCR reads with MiXCR, giving one entry per CDR3 protein. This sample has about 640,000 distinct CDR3 sequences, with about 20% found just once. This TCR was recovered from a human donor in good health. Some libraries in this study had Jurkat cell RNA spiked in. The V gene is TRBV12-5, the J gene TRBJ2-7, with D possibly matching TRBD1 (6 bases). The sequencing sample was made of naive CD8+ T cells from blood, with Jurkat cell RNA spiked in. Documented subset: FACS-sorted CD8+CD4-CCR7+CD45RA+ naive T cells. The CDR3 coding sequence is TGTGCTAGTGGTTTGGACACCGGGACATCTGCGACCTGGCAGTACTTC. This sequence encodes CASGLDTGTSATWQYF.